This entry lists 14 T cell receptor beta chains sequenced from one sample in a study of blood T cell repertoires in COVID-19. Measured with immunoSEQ multiplex PCR; TCRdb has only the in-frame clones, and not every one. The data hold some 140,000 clones, with about 83% observed a single time. Sequenced: peripheral blood. The receptor source for this set is a woman aged 55-69 years with COVID-19, enrolled during active disease.

V usage is TRBV10-1 and J usage is TRBJ2-6; D possibly corresponds to TRBD2 (6 bases). The V gene lost 6 bases and the J gene lost 2 bases, with 11 bases spanning the gap. The CDR3 loop spans 15 amino acids. Germline lookup yields CDR1 WNHNN and CDR2 SYGVQD (reference sequence). The DNA for the CDR3 is TGCGCCAGCAGCAGCGGCGGGGCTGGGGCCAACGTCCTGACTTTC. It codes for CASSSGGAGANVLTF.

V gene TRBV5-8 combines with J gene TRBJ1-6; D not certain. V gave up 1 base and J gave up 10 bases, with 15 bases separating them. The germline gives CDR1 SGHTS, CDR2 YDEGEE. The CDR3 is 15 residues long. The CDR3 region is CASSLWTRVQSPLHF. CDR3 DNA: TGTGCCAGCAGCTTGTGGACTAGAGTACAATCACCCCTCCACTTT.

In this sample, this clone turned up once. This rearrangement joins TRBV6-5 to TRBJ2-7, with 7 bases identical to TRBD1. V shed 7 bases, J shed 0 bases, and the junction held 9 bases outside the gene matches. The CDR3 runs to 15 residues. Germline CDR1 reads MNHEY; CDR2 reads SVGAGI. CDR3 DNA sequence: TGTGCCAGCACTCACGGGACAGTTAACTCCTACGAGCAGTACTTC. Protein product: CASTHGTVNSYEQYF.

The chain employs TRBV19 and TRBJ1-1; the D is unclear. Trimming pared 1 base from V and 1 base from J, leaving 10 bases between. The CDR3 runs 15 residues. The germline CDR1 and CDR2 sequences are LNHDA and SQIVND (reference sequence). The CDR3 sequence is CASSIVASGNTEAFF. In DNA form, the CDR3 reads TGTGCCAGTAGTATAGTGGCGTCAGGGAACACTGAAGCTTTCTTT.

The chain couples TRBV5-4 to TRBJ2-5; 7 nucleotides match TRBD1. Trimming at V came to 1 base and at J to 4 bases, leaving 7 bases not matched to a gene. Germline CDR1 SGHNT, CDR2 YYREEE (reference sequence). This CDR3 has 15 residues. CDR3 loop: CASSLRQGWGETQYF. The CDR3 DNA sequence: TGTGCCAGCAGCTTGCGACAGGGCTGGGGAGAGACCCAGTACTTC.

This clone has just a few counts. This chain joins TRBV6-5 and TRBJ2-2; no clear D gene. Per the germline V gene, CDR1 is MNHEY and CDR2 is SVGAGI. V was trimmed by 6 bases and J by 7 bases, leaving 6 bases between them. The CDR3 has 11 amino acids. Here the CDR3 DNA reads TGTGCCAGCAGAGCCATCGGGGAGCTGTTTTTT. Translated: CASRAIGELFF.

The chain recombines TRBV6-5 with TRBJ1-2; tentative D call: TRBD1 (5 bases). Germline V gene sequence: CDR1 MNHEY, CDR2 SVGAGI. Trimming stripped 0 bases from V and 7 bases from J, with 12 bases between. The CDR3 is made up of 14 amino acids. DNA for the CDR3: TGTGCCAGCAGTTACTCGGGGGGGATGAGTGGCTACACCTTC. Protein product: CASSYSGGMSGYTF.

V and J are TRBV19 and TRBJ2-1, with TRBD2 matching 13 bases. The V segment lost 2 bases and the J segment 6 bases; nucleotides outside the gene matches: 7. Germline loops: CDR1 LNHDA, CDR2 SQIVND (reference sequence). This CDR3 comprises 17 residues. CDR3 sequence: CASSISLLAGGPNEQFF. CDR3 nucleotides: TGTGCCAGTAGTATATCCTTACTAGCGGGAGGGCCCAATGAGCAGTTCTTC.

The chain couples TRBV5-1 to TRBJ2-7; 9 positions agree with TRBD1. Per the germline V gene, CDR1 is SGHRS and CDR2 is YFSETQ. The CDR3 totals 16 residues. V was pared by 1 base and J by 1 base, with 6 bases of the junction left unmatched. The CDR3 coding sequence is TGCGCCAGCAGCTTGAGGGAGACAGGGGGGTCCTACGAGCAGTACTTC. Amino acid sequence: CASSLRETGGSYEQYF.

A single count supports this clone. The rearrangement links TRBV4-2 to TRBJ2-1; 11 nucleotides line up with TRBD2. After removal of 1 base from V and 3 bases from J, the junction contained 8 bases not matched to a gene. CDR1 is LGHNA, CDR2 YNFKEQ, per germline. This CDR3 is 18 amino acids long. The CDR3 DNA reads as TGTGCCAGCAGCCAAGTATTGTCGACTAGCGGGATCTACAATGAGCAGTTCTTC. Translated: CASSQVLSTSGIYNEQFF.

CDR3 bases: TGTGCCAGCAGCCTTACGACTAGCTCAGATACGCAGTATTTT. It is translated as CASSLTTSSDTQYF. The gene calls are TRBV7-9 and TRBJ2-3; 7 bases align to TRBD2. The CDR3 runs 14 residues. Unmatched junction bases numbered 6, after V lost 5 bases and J lost 4 bases. Germline CDR1 SEHNR, CDR2 FQNEAQ (reference sequence).

V is TRBV4-2 and J is TRBJ1-4; D is undetermined. Between the trimmed V and J ends, which lost 1 base and 4 bases, there was a span of 16 bases. The CDR3 is made up of 17 amino acids. Germline V CDR1 and CDR2: LGHNA, YNFKEQ. CDR3 DNA sequence: TGTGCCAGCAGCCAAGTCGCAGGAGGAGGACGTAATGAAAAACTGTTTTTT. Its protein product is CASSQVAGGGRNEKLFF.

The genes are TRBV27 and TRBJ1-2; TRBD1 aligns across 7 bases. V shed 7 bases, J shed 3 bases, and the junction held 8 bases outside the gene matches. The CDR3 has 14 amino acids. The germline V gene has CDR1 MNHEY and CDR2 SMNVEV (reference sequence). CDR3 protein: CASKKGGNDYGYTF. DNA of the CDR3: TGTGCCAGCAAAAAAGGGGGCAACGACTATGGCTACACCTTC.

This clone has only a few counts. J is TRBJ1-1 and V is TRBV10-3; tentatively, D is TRBD1 (5 bases). The CDR3 consists of 13 residues. Trimming cost V 6 bases and J 3 bases, with 11 bases left between them. Germline V gives CDR1 ENHRY, CDR2 SYGVKD. The CDR3 bases are TGTGCCATCAGGTTGGGGGGGGACACTGAAGCTTTCTTT. This codes for CAIRLGGDTEAFF.